This TCR beta chain emerged from a study of beta chain features in type 1 diabetes. Overall study findings and caveats: A moderate, significant TCRB CDR3 shortening appeared in type 1 diabetes across four CD4+ subsets. Across patients, naive, central memory and Treg TCRB repertoires exhibited apparently greater similarity than was observed across healthy donors.

Points on this clone: Its specificity is not known.

The CDR3 consists of 13 residues. Trimming took 5 bases from V and 5 from J, leaving 12 bases between them. Germline lookup yields CDR1 SGHTA and CDR2 FQGNSA. Isolation of CD4+ naive, central memory, regulatory and stem cell-like memory cells was achieved by sorting via CD45RO/CCR7/CD25/CD127/CD95/CD27. Expressed TCRB transcripts got sequenced, as all isolated RNA was reverse transcribed. TCRdb keeps only in-frame clones here, not all; method: immunoSEQ multiplex PCR. The sample includes 500,000 to 650,000 clones, about an eighth seen only once; the top ten take more than 0.1%. The chain links TRBV7-2 to TRBJ2-5, with D perhaps TRBD1 (5 bases). This TCR was sampled from a man younger than 45 with type 1 diabetes. The material sequenced was naive CD4+ T cells from blood. CDR3 DNA: TGTGCCAGCAGCCCCAGCAGGGATGAGACCCAGTACTTC. Its protein is CASSPSRDETQYF.